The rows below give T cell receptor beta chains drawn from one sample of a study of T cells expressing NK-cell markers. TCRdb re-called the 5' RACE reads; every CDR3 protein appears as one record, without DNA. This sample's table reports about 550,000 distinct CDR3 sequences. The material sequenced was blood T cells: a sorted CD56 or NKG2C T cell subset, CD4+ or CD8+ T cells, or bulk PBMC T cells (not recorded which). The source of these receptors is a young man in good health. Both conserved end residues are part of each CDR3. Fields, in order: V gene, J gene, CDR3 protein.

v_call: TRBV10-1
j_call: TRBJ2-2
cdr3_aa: CASQRSTGELFF

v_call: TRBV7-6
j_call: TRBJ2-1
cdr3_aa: CASSRTSGFPYNEQFF

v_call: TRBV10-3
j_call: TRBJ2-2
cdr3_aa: CAITERGDNTGELFF

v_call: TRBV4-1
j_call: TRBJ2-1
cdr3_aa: CASSFQREGDNEQFF

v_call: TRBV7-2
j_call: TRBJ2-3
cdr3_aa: CASSHGTRGPALVWQYF

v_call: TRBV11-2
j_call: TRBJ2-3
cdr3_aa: CASRRLGDITDTQYF

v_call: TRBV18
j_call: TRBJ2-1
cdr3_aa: CASSPTALNYNEQFF

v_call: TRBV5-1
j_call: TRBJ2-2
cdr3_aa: CASSSARTNTGELFF

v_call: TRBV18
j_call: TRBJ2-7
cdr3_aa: CASSPVSISGGSYEQYF

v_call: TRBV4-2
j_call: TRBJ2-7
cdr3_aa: CASSQEISGDDEQYF

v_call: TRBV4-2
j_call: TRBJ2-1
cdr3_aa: CASSHPGDNEQFF

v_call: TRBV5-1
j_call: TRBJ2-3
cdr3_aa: CASSPSPSGSGGTQYF

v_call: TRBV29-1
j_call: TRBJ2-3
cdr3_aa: CSVALHTDTQYF

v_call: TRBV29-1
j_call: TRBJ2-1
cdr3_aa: CSVGGSVVEQFF

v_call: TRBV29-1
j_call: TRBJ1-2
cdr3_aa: CSVASRGGYGYTF

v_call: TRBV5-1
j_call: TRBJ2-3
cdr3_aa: CASSGLGTSGMWGTQYF

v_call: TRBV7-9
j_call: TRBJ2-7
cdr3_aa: CASGSSFYEQYF

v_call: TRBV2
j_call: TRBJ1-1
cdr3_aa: CASFSGGLNTEAFF

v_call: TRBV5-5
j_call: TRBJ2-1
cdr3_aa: CASRRQGTEQFF

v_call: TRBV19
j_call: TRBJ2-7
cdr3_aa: CASTPSGGRTYEQYF

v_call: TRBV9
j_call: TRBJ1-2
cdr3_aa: CASSGRTGFYGYTF

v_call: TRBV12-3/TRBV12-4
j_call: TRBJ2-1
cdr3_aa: CANLLAGDNEQFF

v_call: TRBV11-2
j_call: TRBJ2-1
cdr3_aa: CASSLATGRGDEQFF

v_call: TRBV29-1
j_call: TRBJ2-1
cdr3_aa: CSVSLGGLGEQFF

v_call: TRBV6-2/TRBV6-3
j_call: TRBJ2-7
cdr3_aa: CASSSLHTFYEQYF

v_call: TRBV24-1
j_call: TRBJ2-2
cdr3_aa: CATSDFTGTGSGELFF

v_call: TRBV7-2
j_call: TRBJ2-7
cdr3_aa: CASSMGGDWTLQQYF

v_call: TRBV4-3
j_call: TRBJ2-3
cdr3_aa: CASSQDPGTASTDTQYF

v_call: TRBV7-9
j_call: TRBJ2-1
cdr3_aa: CASSRIRAGANEQFF

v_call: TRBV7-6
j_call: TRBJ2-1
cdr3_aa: CASSLVSSGLNEQFF

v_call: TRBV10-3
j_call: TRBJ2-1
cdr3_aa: CAITPTAGESRLEQFF

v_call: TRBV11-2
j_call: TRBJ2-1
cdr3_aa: CASSRNEQGLMFF

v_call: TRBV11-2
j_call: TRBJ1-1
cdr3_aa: CASSLFSGQGNTEAFF

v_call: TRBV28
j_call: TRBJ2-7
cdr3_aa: CASSPLREYGIEQYF

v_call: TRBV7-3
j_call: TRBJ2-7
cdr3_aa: CASSSSPDRAQYF

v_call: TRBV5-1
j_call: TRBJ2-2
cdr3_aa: CASSGARTSGRAGELFF

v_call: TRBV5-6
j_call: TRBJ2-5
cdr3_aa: CASMVAGIETQYF

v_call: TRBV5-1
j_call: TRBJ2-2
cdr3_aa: CATMSLGRGTGELFF

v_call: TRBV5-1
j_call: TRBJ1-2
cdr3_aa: CASSTDFHGYTF

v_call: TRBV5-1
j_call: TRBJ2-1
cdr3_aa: CASSLPRRIGTSGRLIYNEQFF

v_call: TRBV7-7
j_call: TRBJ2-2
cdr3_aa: CASSPIQLAGWNTGELFF

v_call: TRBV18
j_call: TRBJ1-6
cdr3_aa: CASSPDRRSNSPLHF

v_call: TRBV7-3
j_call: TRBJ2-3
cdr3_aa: CASSLLEGAQYF

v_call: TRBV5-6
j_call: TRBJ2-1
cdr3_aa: CASSFFGAGEQFF

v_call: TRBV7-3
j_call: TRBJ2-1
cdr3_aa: CASSLVPSVGLYNEQFF

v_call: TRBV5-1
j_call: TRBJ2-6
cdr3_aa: CASSQISGANVLTF

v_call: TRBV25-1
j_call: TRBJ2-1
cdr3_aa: CASSAYTGTDYNEQFF

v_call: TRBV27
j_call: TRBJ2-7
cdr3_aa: CASRLQREFLEQYF

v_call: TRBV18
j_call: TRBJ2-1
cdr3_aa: CASSGGDNEQFF

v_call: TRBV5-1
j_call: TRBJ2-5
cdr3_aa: CASSWRSGTGETQYF

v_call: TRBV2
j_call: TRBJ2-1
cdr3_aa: CASSEASTGLYNEQFF

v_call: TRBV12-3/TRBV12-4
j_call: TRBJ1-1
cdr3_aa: CASSQNVDSNGAYTEAFF

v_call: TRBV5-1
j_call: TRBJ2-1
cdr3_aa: CASSLVSGWNEQFF

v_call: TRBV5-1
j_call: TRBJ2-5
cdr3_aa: CASSVASGLQETQYF

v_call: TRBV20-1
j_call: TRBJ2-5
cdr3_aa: CSATISAKTQETQYF

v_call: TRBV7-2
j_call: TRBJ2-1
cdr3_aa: CASSGNSGYNEQFF

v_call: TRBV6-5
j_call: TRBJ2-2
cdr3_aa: CASSFQDDTGELFF

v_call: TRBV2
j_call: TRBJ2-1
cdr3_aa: CASSPLDYNEQFF

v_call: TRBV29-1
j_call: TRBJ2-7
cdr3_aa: CSVAGMREQYF